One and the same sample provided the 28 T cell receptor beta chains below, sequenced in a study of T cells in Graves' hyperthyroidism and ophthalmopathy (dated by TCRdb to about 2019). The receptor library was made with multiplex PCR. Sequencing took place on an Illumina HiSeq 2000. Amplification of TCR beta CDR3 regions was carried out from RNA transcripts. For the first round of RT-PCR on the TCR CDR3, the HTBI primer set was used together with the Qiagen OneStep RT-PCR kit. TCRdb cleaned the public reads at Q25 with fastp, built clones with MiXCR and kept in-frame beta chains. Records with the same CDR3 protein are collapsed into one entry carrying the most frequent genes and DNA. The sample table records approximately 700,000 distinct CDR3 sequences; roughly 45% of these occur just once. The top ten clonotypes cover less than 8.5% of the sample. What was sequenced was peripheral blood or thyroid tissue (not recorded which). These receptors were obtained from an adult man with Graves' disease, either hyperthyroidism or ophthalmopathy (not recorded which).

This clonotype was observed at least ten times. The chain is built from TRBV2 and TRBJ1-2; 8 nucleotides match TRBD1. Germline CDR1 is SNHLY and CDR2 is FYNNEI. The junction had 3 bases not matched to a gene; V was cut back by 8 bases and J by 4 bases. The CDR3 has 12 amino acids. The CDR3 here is CASYGTGYGYTF. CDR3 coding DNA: TGTGCCAGCTACGGGACAGGCTATGGCTACACCTTC.

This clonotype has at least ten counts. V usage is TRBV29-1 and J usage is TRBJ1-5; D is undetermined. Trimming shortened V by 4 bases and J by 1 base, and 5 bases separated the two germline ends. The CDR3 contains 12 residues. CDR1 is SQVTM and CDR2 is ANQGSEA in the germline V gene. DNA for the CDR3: TGCAGCGTTGGGGGAAGCAATCAGCCCCAGCATTTT. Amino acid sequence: CSVGGSNQPQHF.

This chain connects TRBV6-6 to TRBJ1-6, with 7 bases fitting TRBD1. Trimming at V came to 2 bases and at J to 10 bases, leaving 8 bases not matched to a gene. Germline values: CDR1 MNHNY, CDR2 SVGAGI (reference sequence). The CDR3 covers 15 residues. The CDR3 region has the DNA TGTGCCAGCAGTTACGTAGGGGGCGAGGGATCACCCCTCCACTTT. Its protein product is CASSYVGGEGSPLHF.

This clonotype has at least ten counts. CDR3 amino acids: CASSAGQAAAFF. In DNA form, the CDR3 reads TGTGCCAGCAGTGCTGGACAGGCTGCAGCTTTCTTT. The chain joins TRBV2 to TRBJ1-1; 7 bases are a match to TRBD1. Germline-derived CDR1 and CDR2 are SNHLY and FYNNEI. J gave up 10 bases and V 4 bases, and 6 bases lay outside the gene matches. The CDR3 sequence is 12 residues long.

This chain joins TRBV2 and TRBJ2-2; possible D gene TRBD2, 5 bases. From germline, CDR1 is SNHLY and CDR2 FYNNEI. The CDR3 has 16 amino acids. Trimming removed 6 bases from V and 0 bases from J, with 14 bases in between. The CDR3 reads CASRGYREANTGELFF. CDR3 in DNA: TGTGCCAGCAGGGGTTACCGGGAAGCGAACACCGGGGAGCTGTTTTTT. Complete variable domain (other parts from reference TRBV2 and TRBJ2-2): EPEVTQTPSHQVTQMGQEVILRCVPISNHLYFYWYRQILGQKVEFLVSFYNNEISEKSEIFDDQFSVERPDGSNFTLKIRSTKLEDSAMYFCASRGYREANTGELFFGEGSRLTVL.

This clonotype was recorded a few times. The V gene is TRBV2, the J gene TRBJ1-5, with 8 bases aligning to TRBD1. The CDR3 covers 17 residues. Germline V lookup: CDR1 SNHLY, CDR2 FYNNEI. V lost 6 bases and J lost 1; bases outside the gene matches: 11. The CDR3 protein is CASRQAGGGRSNQPQHF. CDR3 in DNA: TGTGCCAGCAGACAGGCAGGGGGCGGTAGGAGCAATCAGCCCCAGCATTTT.

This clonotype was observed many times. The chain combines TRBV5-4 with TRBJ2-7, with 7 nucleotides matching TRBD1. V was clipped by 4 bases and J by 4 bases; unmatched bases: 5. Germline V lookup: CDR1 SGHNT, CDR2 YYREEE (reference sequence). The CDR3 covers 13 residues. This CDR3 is CASSDRARYEQYF. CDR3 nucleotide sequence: TGTGCCAGCAGCGACAGGGCGCGGTACGAGCAGTACTTC.

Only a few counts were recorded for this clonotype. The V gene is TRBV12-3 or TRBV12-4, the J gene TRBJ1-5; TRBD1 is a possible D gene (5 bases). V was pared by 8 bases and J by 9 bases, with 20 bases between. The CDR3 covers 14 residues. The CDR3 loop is CASATRGTLGPQHF. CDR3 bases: TGTGCCAGCGCGACCAGAGGGACCCTGGGGCCCCAGCATTTT.

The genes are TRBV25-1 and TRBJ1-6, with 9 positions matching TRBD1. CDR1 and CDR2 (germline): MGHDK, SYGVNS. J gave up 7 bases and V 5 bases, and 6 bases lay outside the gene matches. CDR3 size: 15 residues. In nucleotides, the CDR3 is TGTGCCAGCAGTCCAACAGGGGGCGAAAATTCACCCCTCCACTTT. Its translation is CASSPTGGENSPLHF.

CDR3 amino acids: CASSPRTREQYF. As DNA, the CDR3 is TGCGCCAGCAGCCCCCGGACGAGGGAGCAGTACTTC. The V call is TRBV5-1, the J call TRBJ2-7; no firm D call. This CDR3 comprises 12 residues. Trimming cost V 4 bases and J 7 bases, with 12 bases left between them. Germline loops: CDR1 SGHRS, CDR2 YFSETQ.

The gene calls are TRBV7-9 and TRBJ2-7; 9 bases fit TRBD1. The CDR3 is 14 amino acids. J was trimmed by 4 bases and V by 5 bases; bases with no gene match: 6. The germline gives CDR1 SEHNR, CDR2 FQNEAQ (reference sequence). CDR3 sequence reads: CASSGGTGKYEQYF. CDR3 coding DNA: TGTGCCAGCAGCGGAGGGACAGGGAAGTACGAGCAGTACTTC.

CDR3 sequence (DNA): TGCAGTGCCCAACTACAGGGGGAAGAGCAGTACTTC. It codes for CSAQLQGEEQYF. The chain uses TRBV20-1 and TRBJ2-7; TRBD1 aligns across 8 bases. Germline trimming cut 6 bases from V and 7 bases from J; bases unmatched to any gene: 8. This CDR3 is built from 12 residues. Germline-derived CDR1 and CDR2 are DFQATT and SNEGSKA (reference sequence).

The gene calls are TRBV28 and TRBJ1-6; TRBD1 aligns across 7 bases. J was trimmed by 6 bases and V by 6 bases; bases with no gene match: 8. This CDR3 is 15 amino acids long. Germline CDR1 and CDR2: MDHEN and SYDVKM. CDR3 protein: CASSTRTGVNSPLHF. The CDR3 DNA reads TGTGCCAGCAGCACCCGGACAGGCGTTAATTCACCCCTCCACTTT.

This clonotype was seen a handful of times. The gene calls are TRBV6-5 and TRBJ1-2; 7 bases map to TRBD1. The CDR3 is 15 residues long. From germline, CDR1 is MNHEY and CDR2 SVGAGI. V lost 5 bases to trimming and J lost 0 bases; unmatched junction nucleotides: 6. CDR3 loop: CASSPGQATNYGYTF. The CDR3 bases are TGTGCCAGCAGTCCAGGACAGGCTACTAACTATGGCTACACCTTC.

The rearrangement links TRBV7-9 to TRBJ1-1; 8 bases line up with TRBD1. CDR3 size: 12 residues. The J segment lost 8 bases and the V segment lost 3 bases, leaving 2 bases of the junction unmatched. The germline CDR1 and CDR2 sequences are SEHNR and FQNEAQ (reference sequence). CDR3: CASSFQGAEAFF. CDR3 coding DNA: TGTGCCAGCAGCTTCCAGGGGGCCGAAGCTTTCTTT.

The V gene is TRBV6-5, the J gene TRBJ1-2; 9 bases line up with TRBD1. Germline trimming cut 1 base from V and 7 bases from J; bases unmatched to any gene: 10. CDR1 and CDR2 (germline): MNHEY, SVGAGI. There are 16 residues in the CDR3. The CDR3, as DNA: TGTGCCAGCAGTTACTACCTCACAGGGGGCGAGGTTGGCTACACCTTC. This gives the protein CASSYYLTGGEVGYTF.

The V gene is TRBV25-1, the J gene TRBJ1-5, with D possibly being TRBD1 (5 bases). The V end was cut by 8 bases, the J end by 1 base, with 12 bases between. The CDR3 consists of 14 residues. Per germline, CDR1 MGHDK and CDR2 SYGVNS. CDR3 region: CASVGEGSNQPQHF. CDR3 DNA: TGTGCCAGCGTTGGAGAGGGGAGCAATCAGCCCCAGCATTTT.

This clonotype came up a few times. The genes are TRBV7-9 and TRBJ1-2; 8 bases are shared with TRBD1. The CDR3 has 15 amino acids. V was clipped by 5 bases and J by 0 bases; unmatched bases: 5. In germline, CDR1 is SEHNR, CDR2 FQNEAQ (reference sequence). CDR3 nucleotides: TGTGCCAGCAGCGGCGGACAGGGAGCTAACTATGGCTACACCTTC. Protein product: CASSGGQGANYGYTF.

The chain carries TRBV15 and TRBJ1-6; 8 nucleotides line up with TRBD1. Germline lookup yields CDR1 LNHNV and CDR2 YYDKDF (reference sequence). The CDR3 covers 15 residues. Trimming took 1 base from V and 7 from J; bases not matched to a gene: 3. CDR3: CATSRVTGDNSPLHF. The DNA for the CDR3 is TGTGCCACCAGCAGAGTGACAGGGGACAATTCACCCCTCCACTTT.

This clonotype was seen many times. Here the CDR3 DNA reads TGTGCCAGCAGTGAAGTGTACACTGAAGCTTTCTTT. Its translation is CASSEVYTEAFF. The rearrangement joins TRBV2 to TRBJ1-1; no reliable D call. CDR3 length: 12 residues. Trimming took 1 base from V and 3 from J, leaving 3 bases between them. Germline V lookup: CDR1 SNHLY, CDR2 FYNNEI. Combining the CDR3 with reference TRBV2 and TRBJ1-1 gives the whole variable domain EPEVTQTPSHQVTQMGQEVILRCVPISNHLYFYWYRQILGQKVEFLVSFYNNEISEKSEIFDDQFSVERPDGSNFTLKIRSTKLEDSAMYFCASSEVYTEAFFGQGTRLTVV.

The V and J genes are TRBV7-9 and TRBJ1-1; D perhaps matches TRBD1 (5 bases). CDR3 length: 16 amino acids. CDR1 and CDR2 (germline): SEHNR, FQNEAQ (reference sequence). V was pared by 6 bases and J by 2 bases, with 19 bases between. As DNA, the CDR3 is TGTGCCAGCAGTTCCCCTTGGGGGACGAGAAACACTGAAGCTTTCTTT. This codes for CASSSPWGTRNTEAFF.

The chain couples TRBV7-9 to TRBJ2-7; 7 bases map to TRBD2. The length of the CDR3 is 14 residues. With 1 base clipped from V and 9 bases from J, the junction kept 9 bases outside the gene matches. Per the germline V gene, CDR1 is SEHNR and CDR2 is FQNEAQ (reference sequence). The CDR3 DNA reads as TGTGCCAGCAGCTTAGAGGCGGGAGTAGATGGGCAGTACTTC. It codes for CASSLEAGVDGQYF.

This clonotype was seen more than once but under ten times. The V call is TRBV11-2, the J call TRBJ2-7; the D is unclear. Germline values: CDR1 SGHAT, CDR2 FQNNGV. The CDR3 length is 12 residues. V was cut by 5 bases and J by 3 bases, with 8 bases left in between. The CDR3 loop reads CASSPDLYEQYF. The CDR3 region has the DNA TGTGCCAGCAGCCCGGACCTCTACGAGCAGTACTTC.

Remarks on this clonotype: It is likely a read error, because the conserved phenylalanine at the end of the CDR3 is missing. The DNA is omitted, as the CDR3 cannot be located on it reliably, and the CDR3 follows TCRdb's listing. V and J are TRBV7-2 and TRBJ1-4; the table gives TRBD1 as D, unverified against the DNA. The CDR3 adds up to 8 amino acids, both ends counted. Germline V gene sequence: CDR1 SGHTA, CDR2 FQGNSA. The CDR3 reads CASSSGVY.

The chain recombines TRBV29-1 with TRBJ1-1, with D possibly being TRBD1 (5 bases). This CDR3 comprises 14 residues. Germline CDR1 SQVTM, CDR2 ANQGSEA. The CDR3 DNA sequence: TGCAGGGCTTTGGGGGACGGCTCGAACACTGAAGCTTTCTTT. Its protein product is CRALGDGSNTEAFF.

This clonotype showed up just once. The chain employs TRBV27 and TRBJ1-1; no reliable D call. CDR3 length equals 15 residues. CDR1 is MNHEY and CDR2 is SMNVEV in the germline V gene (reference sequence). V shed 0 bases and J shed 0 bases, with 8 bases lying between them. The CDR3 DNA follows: TGTGCCAGCAGTTTATCAGGGATTATGAACACTGAAGCTTTCTTT. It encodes CASSLSGIMNTEAFF.

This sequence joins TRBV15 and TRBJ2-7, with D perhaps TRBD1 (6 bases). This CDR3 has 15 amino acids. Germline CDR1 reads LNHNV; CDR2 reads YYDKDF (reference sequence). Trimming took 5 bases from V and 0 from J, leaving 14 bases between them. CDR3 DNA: TGTGCCACCAGCGCCTTGGCGGACAGCTCCTACGAGCAGTACTTC. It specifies CATSALADSSYEQYF. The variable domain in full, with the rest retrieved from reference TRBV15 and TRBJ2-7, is DAMVIQNPRYQVTQFGKPVTLSCSQTLNHNVMYWYQQKSSQAPKLLFHYYDKDFNNEADTPDNFQSRRPNTSFCFLDIRSPGLGDTAMYLCATSALADSSYEQYFGPGTRLTVT.

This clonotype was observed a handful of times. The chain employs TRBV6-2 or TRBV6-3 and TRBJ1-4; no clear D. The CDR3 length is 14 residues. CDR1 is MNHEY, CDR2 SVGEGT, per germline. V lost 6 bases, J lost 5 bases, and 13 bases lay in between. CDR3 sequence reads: CASSLGGWNEKLFF. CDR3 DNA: TGTGCCAGCAGCCTGGGAGGGTGGAATGAAAAACTGTTTTTT.